Shown below are 31 T cell receptor beta chains from a single sample sequenced in a study of blood T cells in healthy people across ages. Through a sample-barcoded 5' primer and a J-beta primer mix, a second PCR was run for roughly 6 to 12 cycles. TCRdb recomputed calls from the 5' RACE reads with MiXCR, one row per CDR3 protein. The repertoire has 450,000 to 700,000 distinct CDR3 sequences, 25% to 30% of them found once; the top ten carry around 20%. Sequenced sample: blood. The receptors were gathered from a woman between 65 and 79 years old in good health.

The chain links TRBV5-1 to TRBJ2-5, with D possibly being TRBD1 (5 bases). The V and J ends lost 4 bases and 1 base respectively, with 11 bases between them. Germline values: CDR1 SGHRS, CDR2 YFSETQ. This CDR3 has 14 residues. Here the CDR3 reads CASSPGHVQETQYF. Written as DNA, the CDR3 is TGCGCCAGCAGCCCCGGACACGTCCAAGAGACCCAGTACTTC.

At least ten counts were recorded for this clonotype. The V call is TRBV6-2 or TRBV6-3, the J call TRBJ2-3, with unresolved D. The germline CDR1 and CDR2 sequences are MNHEY and SVGEGT. The CDR3 runs to 13 residues. Trimming took off 7 bases at V and 1 base at J, with 9 bases between the two ends. Written as DNA, the CDR3 is TGTGCCAGCAAAAGAGCTGGCACAGATACGCAGTATTTT. This codes for CASKRAGTDTQYF.

This rearrangement joins TRBV5-1 to TRBJ1-1, with 7 bases that match TRBD1. Germline V CDR1 and CDR2: SGHRS, YFSETQ. The CDR3 runs 15 residues. J lost 5 bases, V lost 2 bases, and 9 bases had no gene match. The CDR3 sequence: CASSFTGAGETEAFF. The CDR3 DNA sequence: TGCGCCAGCAGCTTCACAGGGGCCGGGGAAACTGAAGCTTTCTTT.

The chain employs TRBV20-1 and TRBJ2-6; D remains ambiguous. V lost 3 bases to trimming and J lost 0 bases, with 15 bases between them. Germline CDR1 reads DFQATT; CDR2 reads SNEGSKA (reference sequence). The CDR3 contains 17 residues. The CDR3 reads CSASGRSQVSGANVLTF. The CDR3 DNA sequence: TGCAGTGCTAGCGGCAGATCACAAGTCTCTGGGGCCAACGTCCTGACTTTC.

This chain uses TRBV4-2 with TRBJ2-7; 14 bases align to TRBD2. Looked up from germline, CDR1 is LGHNA and CDR2 is YNFKEQ. With 0 bases clipped from V and 3 bases from J, the junction kept 1 base outside the gene matches. The CDR3 is 16 amino acids. CDR3 in amino acids: CASSQDGTSGSYEQYF. In nucleotides, the CDR3 is TGTGCCAGCAGCCAAGATGGGACTAGCGGGAGCTACGAGCAGTACTTC.

The chain recombines TRBV28 with TRBJ2-7; 13 nucleotides line up with TRBD2. Germline V gene sequence: CDR1 MDHEN, CDR2 SYDVKM. V was clipped by 6 bases and J by 3 bases; unmatched bases: 5. The CDR3 runs to 15 residues. DNA for the CDR3: TGTGCCAGCAGGAGGACTAGCGGGAGAGACTACGAGCAGTACTTC. Protein sequence: CASRRTSGRDYEQYF. The variable domain in full, completed from reference TRBV28 and TRBJ2-7, reads DVKVTQSSRYLVKRTGEKVFLECVQDMDHENMFWYRQDPGLGLRLIYFSYDVKMKEKGDIPEGYSVSREKKERFSLILESASTNQTSMYLCASRRTSGRDYEQYFGPGTRLTVT.

This clonotype was counted between two and nine times. The rearrangement uses TRBV15 and TRBJ2-5; TRBD2 is a possible D gene (6 bases). Germline values: CDR1 LNHNV, CDR2 YYDKDF (reference sequence). The CDR3 is 14 amino acids. V dropped 1 base and J dropped 4 bases, with 10 bases sitting between them. Here the CDR3 reads CATSRVGGLETQYF. The CDR3 nucleotides are TGTGCCACCAGCAGAGTTGGGGGACTAGAGACCCAGTACTTC.

The chain couples TRBV9 to TRBJ2-3; 10 bases line up with TRBD2. This CDR3 spans 18 amino acids. V shed 0 bases, J shed 4 bases, and the junction held 11 bases outside the gene matches. CDR1 and CDR2 (germline): SGDLS, YYNGEE. The CDR3 sequence is CASSVAGWGLAGADTQYF. CDR3 nucleotides: TGTGCCAGCAGCGTAGCGGGTTGGGGGCTAGCGGGGGCAGATACGCAGTATTTT.

The chain couples TRBV6-6 to TRBJ2-3; TRBD2 matches at 10 bases. Trimming cost V 6 bases and J 4 bases; bases outside gene matches: 10. The CDR3 contains 16 residues. From germline, CDR1 is MNHNY and CDR2 SVGAGI (reference sequence). CDR3 protein: CASSSTAGGQPDTQYF. As DNA, the CDR3 is TGTGCCAGCAGCTCGACAGCGGGGGGGCAGCCAGATACGCAGTATTTT.

In the case of this clonotype: A read error may account for a junction end that differs from germline. The chain links TRBV6-2 or TRBV6-3 to TRBJ2-7; 8 nucleotides agree with TRBD1. From germline, CDR1 is MNHEY and CDR2 SVGEGT. The CDR3 is 14 residues long. Here the CDR3 reads CASTPEDRVYGQYF. In nucleotides, the CDR3 is TGTGCCAGCACACCCGAGGACAGGGTATACGGGCAGTACTTC.

The chain recombines TRBV6-4 with TRBJ1-1; no reliable D call. V was shortened by 2 bases and J by 0 bases, with 7 bases between the two germline ends. The length of the CDR3 is 14 residues. CDR1 is MRHNA and CDR2 is SNTAGT in the germline V gene. The CDR3 loop is CASSDTPMNTEAFF. CDR3 nucleotide sequence: TGTGCCAGCAGTGACACCCCGATGAACACTGAAGCTTTCTTT.

This clonotype was observed a single time. The chain links TRBV3-1 to TRBJ2-5; the D is unclear. The tail of the sequence fits TRBJ2-1 better, so the J call may be wrong. The V gene's germline CDR1 is LGHDT and CDR2 YNNKEL (reference sequence). The CDR3 is made up of 12 amino acids. CDR3 coding DNA: TGTGCCAGCAGCCAAGGGTTTCCTGAGCAGTTCTTC. The encoded protein is CASSQGFPEQFF.

This clonotype showed up just a few times. The chain joins TRBV4-3 to TRBJ1-2; possible D gene TRBD1, 5 bases. Germline loops: CDR1 LGHNA, CDR2 YSLEER. V was trimmed by 0 bases and J by 7 bases, leaving 15 bases between them. This CDR3 spans 15 amino acids. CDR3 nucleotides: TGCGCCAGCAGCCAAGATCACACGAGGGGCTTTGGCTACACCTTC. Its protein product is CASSQDHTRGFGYTF.

This rearrangement joins TRBV6-1 to TRBJ2-3; 8 bases line up with TRBD1. Germline V gives CDR1 MNHNS, CDR2 SASEGT. The junction had 12 bases not matched to a gene; V was cut back by 6 bases and J by 1 base. This CDR3 region has 17 residues. The CDR3 is CASSPSRTGIRTDTQYF. The CDR3 nucleotides are TGTGCCAGCAGCCCCTCCCGGACAGGGATCCGCACAGATACGCAGTATTTT.

This clonotype was seen more than once but under ten times. V is TRBV20-1 and J is TRBJ2-5; D unresolved. The DNA end favors TRBJ2-1, so the J call may be wrong. Germline assignment: CDR1 DFQATT and CDR2 SNEGSKA (reference sequence). The CDR3 is 13 amino acids. The DNA for the CDR3 is TGCAGTGCTAGAGTTAGCCAGGAGAATGAGCAGTTCTTC. Protein: CSARVSQENEQFF.

This chain links TRBV6-5 with TRBJ2-4, with D unresolved. V lost 6 bases, J lost 1 base, and 13 bases lay in between. The CDR3 loop spans 15 amino acids. Germline CDR1 and CDR2: MNHEY and SVGAGI. CDR3 sequence (DNA): TGTGCCAGCAGCCCAGCGCAAGAGGCCAAAAACATTCAGTACTTC. Its protein is CASSPAQEAKNIQYF.

This clonotype was detected only a few times. V is TRBV10-3 and J is TRBJ1-1, with D maybe TRBD1 (5 bases). The CDR3 is made up of 13 amino acids. With 6 bases removed from V and 10 bases from J, the gap between germline ends came to 18 bases. Germline V gene sequence: CDR1 ENHRY, CDR2 SYGVKD. CDR3 bases: TGTGCCATCAGGGGAGGGGTCACTGATGGAGCTTTCTTT. Its protein is CAIRGGVTDGAFF.

A few counts support this clonotype. V and J are TRBV20-1 and TRBJ1-2; no reliable D call. This CDR3 has 13 residues. V shed 0 bases and J shed 5 bases, with 10 bases lying between them. CDR1 is DFQATT and CDR2 is SNEGSKA in the germline V gene (reference sequence). The CDR3, as DNA: TGCAGTGCTAGAGATCCTAGGCAATATGGCTACACCTTC. Translating it yields CSARDPRQYGYTF.

This clonotype has a handful of counts. The CDR3 nucleotides are TGCAGCGTTGCAACGGACAGGCCCTACGAGCAGTACTTC. It codes for CSVATDRPYEQYF. This sequence joins TRBV29-1 and TRBJ2-7; 7 nucleotides agree with TRBD1. CDR3 size: 13 residues. CDR1 SQVTM and CDR2 ANQGSEA come from the germline V gene. Trimming cost V 4 bases and J 2 bases; bases outside gene matches: 5.

The J gene is TRBJ1-2, the V gene TRBV6-1; TRBD1 matches at 7 bases. CDR3 size: 15 residues. Germline CDR1 and CDR2: MNHNS and SASEGT. The V segment lost 0 bases and the J segment 4 bases; nucleotides outside the gene matches: 5. The CDR3 DNA is TGTGCCAGCAGTGAAGCTCGGACAGGAATCTATGGCTACACCTTC. This codes for CASSEARTGIYGYTF.

The chain combines TRBV7-9 with TRBJ2-5, with D possibly being TRBD1 or TRBD2 (5 bases each). CDR1 and CDR2 (germline): SEHNR, FQNEAQ (reference sequence). The CDR3 runs to 16 residues. Trimming removed 5 bases from V and 4 bases from J, with 20 bases in between. CDR3 region: CASSTSSWGRIETQYF. The CDR3 DNA follows: TGTGCCAGCAGCACGAGTTCCTGGGGGAGAATAGAGACCCAGTACTTC.

V and J are TRBV11-2 and TRBJ1-1; D gene ambiguous. CDR3 length: 15 residues. Per germline, CDR1 SGHAT and CDR2 FQNNGV. Trimming stripped 5 bases from V and 0 bases from J, with 13 bases between. CDR3 amino acids: CASSNLGLMNTEAFF. The CDR3 DNA is TGTGCCAGCAGCAACCTCGGACTTATGAACACTGAAGCTTTCTTT.

This clonotype was detected many times. The chain combines TRBV12-3 or TRBV12-4 with TRBJ2-5; TRBD1 matches 12 bases. The CDR3 sequence is 14 residues long. The V and J ends lost 6 bases and 5 bases, in that order; junction bases with no gene match: 4. The CDR3 sequence: CASRPGQGAETQYF. CDR3 in DNA: TGTGCCAGCAGGCCGGGACAGGGGGCCGAGACCCAGTACTTC.

This clonotype has just a few counts. V gene TRBV7-2 combines with J gene TRBJ2-3, with TRBD1 matching over 7 bases. CDR1 SGHTA and CDR2 FQGNSA come from the germline V gene. The CDR3 spans 18 residues. Trimming at V came to 2 bases and at J to 0 bases, leaving 11 bases not matched to a gene. Written as DNA, the CDR3 is TGTGCCAGCAGCTTAACTCCAGGGGGTACACGTAGCACAGATACGCAGTATTTT. This codes for CASSLTPGGTRSTDTQYF. The variable domain in full, with the rest retrieved from reference TRBV7-2 and TRBJ2-3, is GAGVSQSPSNKVTEKGKDVELRCDPISGHTALYWYRQSLGQGLEFLIYFQGNSAPDKSGLPSDRFSAERTGGSVSTLTIQRTQQEDSAVYLCASSLTPGGTRSTDTQYFGPGTRLTVL.

This clonotype was detected a few times. V is TRBV7-9 and J is TRBJ1-1; D is possibly TRBD1 (6 bases). This CDR3 spans 17 amino acids. V gave up 5 bases and J gave up 1 base, with 20 bases separating them. Germline V CDR1 and CDR2: SEHNR, FQNEAQ (reference sequence). Written as DNA, the CDR3 is TGTGCCAGCAGCCCCCGGTTCGGGGGGCCCCCGAACACTGAAGCTTTCTTT. Its translation: CASSPRFGGPPNTEAFF.

V usage is TRBV6-2 or TRBV6-3 and J usage is TRBJ2-1; a possible D gene is TRBD1 (6 bases). V was clipped by 2 bases and J by 5 bases, with 16 bases between them. The CDR3 spans 16 residues. The germline gives CDR1 MNHEY, CDR2 SVGEGT. The chain's CDR3 is CASSYPDRLGNNEQFF. CDR3 nucleotides: TGTGCCAGCAGTTACCCTGACAGGTTGGGGAACAATGAGCAGTTCTTC.

This clonotype has a count of ten or more. This chain joins TRBV20-1 and TRBJ2-7, with D possibly matching TRBD1 (6 bases). The CDR3 has 12 residues. The V end lost 1 base, the J end lost 3 bases, and 7 bases lay between the germline ends. Germline values: CDR1 DFQATT, CDR2 SNEGSKA (reference sequence). The CDR3 DNA reads TGCAGTGCTAGAGCGGACAGCTACGAGCAGTACTTC. It specifies CSARADSYEQYF.

This chain links TRBV3-1 with TRBJ1-1; weak D call: TRBD1 (5 bases). The CDR3 runs 17 residues. Germline V gene lookup returns CDR1 LGHDT and CDR2 YNNKEL (reference sequence). Trimming shortened V by 2 bases and J by 3 bases, and 19 bases separated the two germline ends. As DNA, the CDR3 is TGTGCCAGCAGCCAATATTCCGGGGTGGGGGTTTACACTGAAGCTTTCTTT. This gives the protein CASSQYSGVGVYTEAFF.

CDR3 sequence (DNA): TGTGCCATCAGTGACCTAGAATTGGGTTCGAATGGCTACACCTTC. This codes for CAISDLELGSNGYTF. V and J are TRBV10-3 and TRBJ1-2; D is uncertain. Germline CDR1 is ENHRY and CDR2 is SYGVKD. The V end lost 3 bases, the J end lost 6 bases, and 17 bases lay between the germline ends. This CDR3 spans 15 amino acids.

This clonotype has a handful of counts. The chain uses TRBV20-1 and TRBJ1-1; D is ambiguous. The CDR3 length is 14 residues. Germline loops: CDR1 DFQATT, CDR2 SNEGSKA (reference sequence). Trimming took 3 bases from V and 3 from J, leaving 14 bases between them. The CDR3 bases are TGCAGTGCTAGTGACGTCAAGGGTTACACTGAAGCTTTCTTT. Translating it yields CSASDVKGYTEAFF.

The rearrangement joins TRBV11-1 to TRBJ2-4, with D perhaps matching TRBD1 (6 bases). The CDR3 totals 12 residues. The V end was cut by 6 bases, the J end by 8 bases, with 11 bases between. Germline V CDR1 and CDR2: SGHAT, FQDESV (reference sequence). CDR3 nucleotide sequence: TGTGCCAGCAGGGGGGCTGCAGACATTCAGTACTTC. This encodes CASRGAADIQYF. Supplemented by reference TRBV11-1 and TRBJ2-4, the full variable domain reads EAEVAQSPRYKITEKSQAVAFWCDPISGHATLYWYRQILGQGPELLVQFQDESVVDDSQLPKDRFSAERLKGVDSTLKIQPAELGDSAMYLCASRGAADIQYFGAGTRLSVL.